This passage covers 4 T cell receptor beta chains from one sample sequenced in a study of blood T cell repertoires in COVID-19. Sequencing used immunoSEQ multiplex PCR; TCRdb keeps in-frame clones, though not all of them. Of hundreds of thousands of clones listed, 70% to 90% are singletons. Sample: peripheral blood. The origin of the receptors is an elderly man with acute or convalescent COVID-19.

This chain uses TRBV6-5 with TRBJ1-5; D call uncertain. The ends were cut back, 11 bases at V and 2 bases at J, with 16 bases in the middle. The CDR3 is 14 residues long. CDR1 is MNHEY and CDR2 is SVGAGI in the germline V gene. As DNA, the CDR3 is TGTGCCGCAGGAAGCGGAGGCGGCAATCAGCCCCAGCATTTT. This sequence encodes CAAGSGGGNQPQHF.

The chain employs TRBV5-1 and TRBJ1-1; D not resolved. Germline CDR1 is SGHRS and CDR2 is YFSETQ. The CDR3 spans 14 residues. Between the trimmed V and J ends, which lost 3 bases and 0 bases, there was a span of 9 bases. The CDR3 DNA reads TGCGCCAGCAGCTCGGAGGGAGTGAACACTGAAGCTTTCTTT. Translation gives CASSSEGVNTEAFF.

The V gene is TRBV2, the J gene TRBJ2-2; 7 positions agree with TRBD2. With 5 bases clipped from V and 2 bases from J, the junction kept 5 bases outside the gene matches. CDR3 length equals 15 residues. Per the germline V gene, CDR1 is SNHLY and CDR2 is FYNNEI. CDR3 residues: CASSLSGPNTGELFF. In DNA form, the CDR3 reads TGTGCCAGCAGTCTTAGCGGGCCAAACACCGGGGAGCTGTTTTTT.

The genes are TRBV11-3 and TRBJ2-3; 11 nucleotides align to TRBD2. Trimming cost V 1 base and J 0 bases; bases outside gene matches: 6. The germline V gene encodes CDR1 SGHNT and CDR2 YENEEA. The CDR3 contains 18 residues. The CDR3 loop reads CASSLGGLAAPSTDTQYF. CDR3 in DNA: TGTGCCAGCAGCTTAGGGGGACTAGCGGCACCTAGCACAGATACGCAGTATTTT.